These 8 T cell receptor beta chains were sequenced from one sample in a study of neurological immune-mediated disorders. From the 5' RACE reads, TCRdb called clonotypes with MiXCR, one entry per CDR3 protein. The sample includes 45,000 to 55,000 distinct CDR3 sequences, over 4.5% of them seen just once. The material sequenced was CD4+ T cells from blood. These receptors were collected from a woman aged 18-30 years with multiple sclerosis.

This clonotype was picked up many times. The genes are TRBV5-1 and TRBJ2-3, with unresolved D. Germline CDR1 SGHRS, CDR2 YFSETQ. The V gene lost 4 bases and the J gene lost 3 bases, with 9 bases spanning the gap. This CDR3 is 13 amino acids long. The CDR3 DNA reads TGCGCCAGCAGCCAACAAACGACAGATACGCAGTATTTT. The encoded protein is CASSQQTTDTQYF.

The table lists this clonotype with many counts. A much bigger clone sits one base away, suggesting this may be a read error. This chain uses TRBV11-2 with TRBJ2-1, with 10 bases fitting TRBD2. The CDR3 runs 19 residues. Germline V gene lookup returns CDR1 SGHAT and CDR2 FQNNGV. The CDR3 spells CANSLVPRHSGGTQSEQFF. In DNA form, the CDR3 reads TGTGCCAACAGCTTAGTACCCCGGCATAGCGGGGGGACCCAGAGTGAGCAGTTCTTC.

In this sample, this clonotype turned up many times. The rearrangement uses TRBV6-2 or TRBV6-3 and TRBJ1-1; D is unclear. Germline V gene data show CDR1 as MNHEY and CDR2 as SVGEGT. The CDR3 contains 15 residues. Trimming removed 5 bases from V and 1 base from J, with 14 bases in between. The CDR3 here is CASSNAPTANTEAFF. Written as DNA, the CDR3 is TGTGCCAGCAGTAACGCCCCCACGGCGAACACTGAAGCTTTCTTT.

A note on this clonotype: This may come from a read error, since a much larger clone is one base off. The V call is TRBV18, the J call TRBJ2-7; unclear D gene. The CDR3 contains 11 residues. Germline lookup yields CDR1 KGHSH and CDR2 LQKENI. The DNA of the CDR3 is TGTGTCAGCTCACCCTCCTACGAGCAGTACTTC. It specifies CVSSPSYEQYF.

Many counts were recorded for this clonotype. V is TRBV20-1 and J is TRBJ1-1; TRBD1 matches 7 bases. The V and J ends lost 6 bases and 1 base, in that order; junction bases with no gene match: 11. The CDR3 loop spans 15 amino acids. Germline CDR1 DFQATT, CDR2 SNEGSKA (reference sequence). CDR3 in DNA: TGCAGTGCACGGCCTCCGGGACAGTCGAACACTGAAGCTTTCTTT. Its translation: CSARPPGQSNTEAFF.

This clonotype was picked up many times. The CDR3 spells CASSFTTTEQFF. The CDR3 nucleotides are TGCGCCAGCAGCTTCACGACTACCGAGCAGTTCTTC. The V gene is TRBV5-1, the J gene TRBJ2-1, with a possible D match to TRBD2 (5 bases). Trimming removed 2 bases from V and 10 bases from J, with 10 bases in between. The CDR3 contains 12 residues. Germline CDR1 SGHRS, CDR2 YFSETQ.

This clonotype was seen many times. In DNA, the CDR3 is TGTGCCAGCAGTTTAGCGCTTTCCGGGGGGCAGGGAGAAGCTTTCTTT. This codes for CASSLALSGGQGEAFF. The chain recombines TRBV12-3 or TRBV12-4 with TRBJ1-1; D is perhaps TRBD1 (6 bases). There are 16 residues in the CDR3. V was pared by 0 bases and J by 8 bases, with 19 bases between.

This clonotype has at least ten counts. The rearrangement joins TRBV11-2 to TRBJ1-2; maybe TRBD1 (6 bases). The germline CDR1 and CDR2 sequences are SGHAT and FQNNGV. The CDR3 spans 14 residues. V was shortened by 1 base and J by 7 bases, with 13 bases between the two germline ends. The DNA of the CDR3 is TGTGCCAGCAGCTTAGTAACGACAGGCGTTGGCTACACCTTC. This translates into CASSLVTTGVGYTF.